This is a list of T cell receptor beta chains from one sample in a study of blood T cells in healthy people across ages. TCRdb passed the 5' RACE reads through MiXCR, listing each CDR3 protein once. The sample comprises around 650,000 distinct CDR3 sequences, about a third of which are singletons, and 15% rests with the top ten. The sample comprised blood. These receptors originate from an elderly woman in good health. The CDR3 runs from the conserved cysteine through the conserved F or W. Each record gives: clone size, D gene, V gene, J gene, CDR3 DNA, CDR3 protein. The D gene is left open where the match is weak. Clone size is not always given. Where it is, it says once, few, many or a class for expanded clones.

NA	NA	TRBV30	TRBJ1-4	TGTGCCTGGAGTTTTTTTTCTGAAAAACTGTTTTTT	CAWSFFSEKLFF
NA	TRBD1	TRBV5-1	TRBJ2-3	TGCGCCAGCAGCTTGTCATTTACAGGGGTAAATACGCAGTATTTT	CASSLSFTGVNTQYF
few	TRBD1	TRBV9	TRBJ1-3	TGTGCCAGCAGCCCTCGGACAGGCCTCTCTGGAAACACCATATATTTT	CASSPRTGLSGNTIYF
many	NA	TRBV20-1	TRBJ2-7	TGCAGTGCCCCTTCCCCCGGATTCGGACAGATCTACGAGCAGTACTTC	CSAPSPGFGQIYEQYF
many	TRBD2	TRBV5-1	TRBJ2-3	TGCGCCAGCAGCGAAGGGACTAGCGGCACAGATACGCAGTATTTT	CASSEGTSGTDTQYF
many	TRBD1	TRBV3-1	TRBJ2-7	TGTGCCAGCAGCCAAGCAGGGGGTCTCTACGAGCAGTACTTC	CASSQAGGLYEQYF
once	NA	TRBV5-6	TRBJ2-7	TGTGCCAGCAGCTTGGGACTAGAACGCGAGCAGTACTTC	CASSLGLEREQYF
many	NA	TRBV2	TRBJ1-2	TGTGCCAGCAGTGAATCAAGACTGCATAACTATGGCTACACCTTC	CASSESRLHNYGYTF
many	NA	TRBV5-6	TRBJ1-2	TGTGCCAGCAGCCCTTGGAGTCACTATGGCTACACCTTC	CASSPWSHYGYTF
many	TRBD1	TRBV7-2	TRBJ1-2	TGTGCCAGCAGCGAGACAGGGATATCGGACTACACCTTC	CASSETGISDYTF
NA	TRBD2	TRBV29-1	TRBJ2-5	TGCAGCGTTGATAGTGGTGTTGATAGCGGGAGGTCCCTTACGGAGACCCAGTACTTC	CSVDSGVDSGRSLTETQYF
once	NA	TRBV5-1	TRBJ2-3	TGCGCCAGCAGCCCCCGGGATTTTAACACAGATACGCAGTATTTT	CASSPRDFNTDTQYF
few	TRBD1	TRBV6-2/TRBV6-3	TRBJ1-1	TGTGCCAGCAGAGGGGGCGCGGGCACTGAAGCTTTCTTT	CASRGGAGTEAFF
many	NA	TRBV21-1	TRBJ2-1	TGTGCCAGCAGCAAAATAGGGAGGATGGATGAGCAGTTCTTC	CASSKIGRMDEQFF
NA	TRBD1	TRBV10-3	TRBJ1-1	TGTGCCATCATGGGGACAGGGAACACTGAAGCTTTCTTT	CAIMGTGNTEAFF
once	NA	TRBV6-5	TRBJ1-1	TGTGCCAGCAGCCAGGGTTATATGACTGAAACTTTCTTT	CASSQGYMTETFF
NA	NA	TRBV12-3/TRBV12-4	TRBJ2-3	TGTGCCAGCGTAGTAACGGGACGAGTGAGACCAGATACGCAGTATTTT	CASVVTGRVRPDTQYF
NA	NA	TRBV4-3	TRBJ1-2	TGCGCCAGCAGCCCCAGTTCCGTTGGGTATGGCTACACCTTC	CASSPSSVGYGYTF
NA	NA	TRBV12-3/TRBV12-4	TRBJ1-1	TGTGCCAGCAGTTTCGCCGGGGGAGGGACTGAAGCTTTCTTT	CASSFAGGGTEAFF
many	NA	TRBV30	TRBJ1-4	TGTGCCTGGAGCCAGACGGATGAAAAACTGTTTTTT	CAWSQTDEKLFF
many	TRBD1	TRBV5-1	TRBJ1-2	TGCGCCAGCAGCTTGACAGGACAGGGAGGCTATGGCTACACCTTC	CASSLTGQGGYGYTF
NA	NA	TRBV11-2	TRBJ2-3	TGTGCCAGCAGCTTTGGGGGCTTGACGACAGATACGCAGTATTTT	CASSFGGLTTDTQYF
many	NA	TRBV6-1	TRBJ1-2	TGTGCCAGCAGTGAAAGGGACCGCGCAAGCTATGGCTACACCTTC	CASSERDRASYGYTF
once	NA	TRBV4-1	TRBJ2-7	TGCGCCAGCAGCCATCCCTGGGAGAACGAGCAGTACTTC	CASSHPWENEQYF
NA	NA	TRBV29-1	TRBJ1-4	TGCAGCGTCGGACCGGGGGCCGAAAAACTGTTTTTT	CSVGPGAEKLFF
NA	NA	TRBV20-1	TRBJ1-4	TGCAGTGCTAGAGCAGGACTGAAGGCAACTAATGAAAAACTGTTTTTT	CSARAGLKATNEKLFF
few	NA	TRBV5-1	TRBJ2-7	TGCGCCAGCAGCTTGGATTTGGCAGTGAACGAGCAGTACTTC	CASSLDLAVNEQYF
NA	TRBD1	TRBV19	TRBJ2-1	TGTGCCAGTAGTAAAGACAGGGTATCTTACAATGAGCAGTTCTTC	CASSKDRVSYNEQFF
many	NA	TRBV2	TRBJ1-2	TGTGCCAGCAGTGCCAGGGGAAACTATGGCTACACCTTC	CASSARGNYGYTF
NA	NA	TRBV5-1	TRBJ1-1	TGCGCCAGCAGCCGAAACGGGGGGAACACTGAAGCTTTCTTT	CASSRNGGNTEAFF
NA	NA	TRBV27	TRBJ1-4	TGTGCCAGCAGTTTATCTTATCAGGGCCGAGAAAAACTGTTTTTT	CASSLSYQGREKLFF
many	NA	TRBV29-1	TRBJ2-7	TGCAGCGTTGAAGATAGTGCGGGGGCGAACGAGCAGTACTTC	CSVEDSAGANEQYF
many	NA	TRBV7-9	TRBJ2-7	TGTGCCAGCACCTTATTTGGGCTTGAGCAGTACTTC	CASTLFGLEQYF
once	TRBD1	TRBV4-1	TRBJ2-1	TGCGCCAGCAGACAGGGGGGCAGGGGGCCCCTCAATGGGCAGTTCTTC	CASRQGGRGPLNGQFF
once	NA	TRBV7-9	TRBJ2-7	TGTGCCAGCAGCTCGAGATACACCTACGAGCAGTACTTC	CASSSRYTYEQYF
NA	TRBD2	TRBV7-3	TRBJ2-1	TGTGCCAGCGGGTGGGGGGGAATGGATGAGCAGTTCTTC	CASGWGGMDEQFF